These 29 T cell receptor beta chains share one sample of origin, sequenced in a study of identical twins. TCRdb ran MiXCR on the 5' RACE reads and lists one entry per CDR3 protein. This sample yields about 570,000 distinct CDR3 sequences, of which around 9.6% are seen a single time; more than 2.5% belongs to the top ten. In addition, the sample was reused for a study of yellow fever vaccine responses in identical twins.

The sample was PBMCs. All receptors derive from a young woman in good health.

This clonotype was counted only a few times. The chain employs TRBV20-1 and TRBJ2-3; TRBD2 matches at 16 bases. This CDR3 has 15 amino acids. The J segment lost 5 bases and the V segment lost 3 bases, leaving 2 bases of the junction unmatched. Germline lookup yields CDR1 DFQATT and CDR2 SNEGSKA (reference sequence). The CDR3 DNA reads TGCAGTGCTAGTGGGACTAGCGGGAGGGTAGATACGCAGTATTTT. This encodes CSASGTSGRVDTQYF.

The sample holds many counts of this clonotype. The V gene is TRBV7-2, the J gene TRBJ2-4, with no clear D. This CDR3 contains 12 residues. Trimming took off 4 bases at V and 6 bases at J, with 7 bases between the two ends. Germline CDR1 reads SGHTA; CDR2 reads FQGNSA. CDR3 amino acids: CASSYQINIQYF. DNA for the CDR3: TGTGCCAGCAGCTATCAAATAAACATTCAGTACTTC.

Remarks on this clonotype: A junction boundary mismatches the germline segment, possibly from a read error. This sequence joins TRBV20-1 and TRBJ2-3; tentative D call: TRBD1 (5 bases). CDR3 size: 16 residues. The V gene's germline CDR1 is DFQATT and CDR2 SNEGSKA (reference sequence). The CDR3 coding sequence is TGCTGTGCTAGAGATATATGGGGCGGCAGCACAGATACGCAGTATTTT. Its translation: CCARDIWGGSTDTQYF.

This clonotype has only a few counts. This chain uses TRBV25-1 with TRBJ1-4, with a weak D call TRBD1 (6 bases). This CDR3 region has 15 residues. Trimming pared 6 bases from V and 8 bases from J, leaving 19 bases between. The germline gives CDR1 MGHDK, CDR2 SYGVNS. The CDR3 coding sequence is TGTGCCAGCAGAGAGGGTTCAGGGGCGTTAGAAAAACTGTTTTTT. This codes for CASREGSGALEKLFF.

In this sample, this clonotype turned up many times. The chain recombines TRBV20-1 with TRBJ2-1; 9 nucleotides align to TRBD2. Per the germline V gene, CDR1 is DFQATT and CDR2 is SNEGSKA (reference sequence). There are 14 residues in the CDR3. The ends lost 6 bases at V and 5 bases at J; junction bases unmatched: 8. CDR3 in amino acids: CSALSGSLNNEQFF. Here the CDR3 DNA reads TGCAGTGCCCTTAGCGGGAGCTTAAACAATGAGCAGTTCTTC.

The chain combines TRBV9 with TRBJ2-1; tentative D call: TRBD2 (5 bases). Trimming took 4 bases from V and 4 from J, leaving 15 bases between them. The CDR3 loop spans 15 amino acids. The V gene's germline CDR1 is SGDLS and CDR2 YYNGEE. In nucleotides, the CDR3 is TGTGCCAGCAGCCCTGACTGGGAGATGTACAATGAGCAGTTCTTC. Protein: CASSPDWEMYNEQFF.

This clonotype was observed a few times. V usage is TRBV7-2 and J usage is TRBJ2-7, with unresolved D. Germline CDR1 reads SGHTA; CDR2 reads FQGNSA. The CDR3 has 14 amino acids. Trimming took off 5 bases at V and 0 bases at J, with 11 bases between the two ends. In DNA, the CDR3 is TGTGCCAGCAGCCCCCATGCGAGCTCCTACGAGCAGTACTTC. This sequence encodes CASSPHASSYEQYF. Full variable domain (rest looked up from reference TRBV7-2 and TRBJ2-7): GAGVSQSPSNKVTEKGKDVELRCDPISGHTALYWYRQSLGQGLEFLIYFQGNSAPDKSGLPSDRFSAERTGGSVSTLTIQRTQQEDSAVYLCASSPHASSYEQYFGPGTRLTVT.

The rearrangement joins TRBV25-1 to TRBJ1-5, with 8 bases aligning to TRBD1. CDR1 is MGHDK, CDR2 SYGVNS, per germline. This CDR3 region has 18 residues. The ends lost 6 bases at V and 1 base at J; junction bases unmatched: 14. CDR3 residues: CASRVTRPTGESNQPQHF. The CDR3 coding sequence is TGTGCCAGCAGGGTAACCCGGCCGACAGGGGAGAGCAATCAGCCCCAGCATTTT.

This clonotype has just a few counts. The chain uses TRBV30 and TRBJ1-5; D gene ambiguous. This CDR3 has 14 amino acids. V dropped 4 bases and J dropped 6 bases, with 16 bases sitting between them. CDR1 is GTSNPN, CDR2 SVGIG, per germline (reference sequence). CDR3 in DNA: TGTGCCTGGACCACGACCTCAGGAATTCAGCCCCAGCATTTT. This sequence encodes CAWTTTSGIQPQHF.

This clonotype was counted a few times. The rearrangement joins TRBV15 to TRBJ2-4, with D perhaps TRBD2 (6 bases). Trimming took off 7 bases at V and 3 bases at J, with 13 bases between the two ends. Germline assignment: CDR1 LNHNV and CDR2 YYDKDF (reference sequence). CDR3 length equals 14 residues. The CDR3 DNA is TGTGCCACCACAGGCGGGGTTGGCAAAAACATTCAGTACTTC. Its protein is CATTGGVGKNIQYF.

This clonotype was picked up a small number of times. This chain joins TRBV4-2 and TRBJ1-1; D is ambiguous. Germline assignment: CDR1 LGHNA and CDR2 YNFKEQ. V was clipped by 4 bases and J by 6 bases, with 18 bases between them. This CDR3 is built from 15 residues. CDR3 amino acids: CASSLKVEGLSEAFF. The DNA for the CDR3 is TGTGCCAGCAGCCTTAAAGTGGAAGGGCTGTCTGAAGCTTTCTTT.

This clonotype was counted many times. The V and J genes are TRBV2 and TRBJ2-6, with unresolved D. Germline V lookup: CDR1 SNHLY, CDR2 FYNNEI. V was cut by 3 bases and J by 1 base, with 4 bases left in between. The CDR3 extends over 14 amino acids. The CDR3 here is CASSDKSGANVLTF. CDR3 sequence (DNA): TGTGCCAGCAGTGATAAGTCTGGGGCCAACGTCCTGACTTTC. The whole variable domain, remainder taken from reference TRBV2 and TRBJ2-6, is EPEVTQTPSHQVTQMGQEVILRCVPISNHLYFYWYRQILGQKVEFLVSFYNNEISEKSEIFDDQFSVERPDGSNFTLKIRSTKLEDSAMYFCASSDKSGANVLTFGAGSRLTVL.

This clonotype was detected ten times or more. The rearrangement joins TRBV11-2 to TRBJ2-5; the D call may be TRBD1 or TRBD2 (5 bases each). Germline CDR1 and CDR2: SGHAT and FQNNGV. CDR3 length: 16 residues. Deletions cut 5 bases from V and 2 bases from J, with 18 bases between. DNA for the CDR3: TGTGCCAGCAGCGTCAGCCCGGGACGAAAACAAGAGACCCAGTACTTC. Its protein product is CASSVSPGRKQETQYF. The full variable domain, its missing parts supplied by reference TRBV11-2 and TRBJ2-5, is EAGVAQSPRYKIIEKRQSVAFWCNPISGHATLYWYQQILGQGPKLLIQFQNNGVVDDSQLPKDRFSAERLKGVDSTLKIQPAKLEDSAVYLCASSVSPGRKQETQYFGPGTRLLVL.

This clonotype was counted ten times or more. V gene TRBV4-1 combines with J gene TRBJ2-1; 9 bases fit TRBD1. The CDR3 is made up of 15 amino acids. CDR1 and CDR2 from the germline V gene are MGHRA and YSYEKL. The junction had 5 bases not matched to a gene; V was cut back by 3 bases and J by 5 bases. CDR3 loop: CASSHRDRENNEQFF. As DNA, the CDR3 is TGCGCCAGCAGCCACCGGGACAGGGAGAACAATGAGCAGTTCTTC.

This clonotype came up a few times. V and J are TRBV5-1 and TRBJ1-1, with TRBD1 matching over 12 bases. Per germline, CDR1 SGHRS and CDR2 YFSETQ. The CDR3 covers 16 residues. V gave up 2 bases and J gave up 5 bases; unmatched junction bases: 7. CDR3 residues: CASSFIPGQGATEAFF. The CDR3, as DNA: TGCGCCAGCAGCTTCATTCCGGGACAGGGGGCAACTGAAGCTTTCTTT.

The V call is TRBV7-8, the J call TRBJ2-7, with D uncertain. V was cut by 1 base and J by 2 bases, with 9 bases left in between. This CDR3 comprises 14 residues. Looked up from germline, CDR1 is SGHVS and CDR2 is FQNEAQ. This CDR3 reads CASSLGAGPYEQYF. CDR3 nucleotides: TGTGCCAGCAGCTTAGGGGCCGGCCCCTACGAGCAGTACTTC.

This clonotype occurred many times. The chain has TRBV6-1 and TRBJ1-6; perhaps TRBD1 as D (5 bases). Deletions cut 6 bases from V and 5 bases from J, with 14 bases between. The CDR3 covers 15 residues. Germline V gives CDR1 MNHNS, CDR2 SASEGT. CDR3 sequence reads: CASRAGTVNNSPLHF. Written as DNA, the CDR3 is TGTGCCAGCAGGGCCGGGACTGTGAATAATTCACCCCTCCACTTT.

This clonotype was seen a few times. The gene calls are TRBV27 and TRBJ1-2; a possible D gene is TRBD1 (5 bases). The CDR3 consists of 13 residues. V was cut by 5 bases and J by 2 bases, with 9 bases left in between. From germline, CDR1 is MNHEY and CDR2 SMNVEV (reference sequence). The CDR3 DNA follows: TGTGCCAGCAGTCCCGGGGGGAACTATGGCTACACCTTC. Its translation: CASSPGGNYGYTF.

This clonotype came up a few times. The chain joins TRBV6-1 to TRBJ2-7; maybe TRBD1 (6 bases). The germline gives CDR1 MNHNS, CDR2 SASEGT. The length of the CDR3 is 15 residues. V shed 6 bases and J shed 3 bases, with 18 bases lying between them. CDR3 residues: CASRIHRAVIYEQYF. In DNA form, the CDR3 reads TGTGCCAGCAGGATACACAGGGCGGTAATCTACGAGCAGTACTTC.

This clonotype occurred many times. The V gene is TRBV27, the J gene TRBJ2-3; perhaps TRBD1 as D (5 bases). V lost 9 bases and J 0 bases, leaving 13 bases between the germline ends. This CDR3 is built from 14 residues. From germline, CDR1 is MNHEY and CDR2 SMNVEV (reference sequence). This chain's CDR3 is CASLPSGSTDTQYF. The CDR3 DNA is TGTGCCAGTCTCCCCTCAGGGAGCACAGATACGCAGTATTTT.

The table lists this clonotype with a few counts. The rearrangement links TRBV6-1 to TRBJ2-4; 9 bases are shared with TRBD2. V dropped 6 bases and J dropped 8; count of bases not matched to a gene: 14. The CDR3 sequence is 16 residues long. Germline CDR1 MNHNS, CDR2 SASEGT. The CDR3 sequence: CASRSSHRLAVDIQYF. CDR3 coding DNA: TGTGCCAGCAGGTCAAGCCACCGACTAGCGGTGGACATTCAGTACTTC.

The chain couples TRBV7-8 to TRBJ2-1; D is perhaps TRBD2 (6 bases). CDR3 length equals 17 residues. V gave up 0 bases and J gave up 9 bases, with 21 bases separating them. The germline V gene encodes CDR1 SGHVS and CDR2 FQNEAQ. CDR3 sequence: CASSLALYRESNPEQFF. The CDR3 bases are TGTGCCAGCAGCTTAGCGCTGTACCGGGAGAGTAATCCTGAGCAGTTCTTC.

This clonotype was recorded at least ten times. The CDR3 coding sequence is TGTGCCAGCAGTTGGGACAGGGATAGCAATCAGCCCCAGCATTTT. It specifies CASSWDRDSNQPQHF. This chain links TRBV12-3 or TRBV12-4 with TRBJ1-5, with 9 bases matching TRBD1. The CDR3 has 15 residues. J lost 0 bases, V lost 4 bases, and 1 base had no gene match.

Comment on this clonotype: A single base separates this from a much larger clone, so it may be a read error. The gene calls are TRBV6-1 and TRBJ2-1; 11 bases map to TRBD2. After removal of 6 bases from V and 1 base from J, the junction contained 5 bases not matched to a gene. CDR3 length equals 16 residues. Germline V gene sequence: CDR1 MNHNS, CDR2 SASEGT. This chain's CDR3 is CASSETSGISYNEQFF. CDR3 DNA sequence: TGTGCCAGCAGCGAGACTAGCGGGATATCCTACAATGAGCAGTTCTTC.

This clonotype was counted only a few times. The chain employs TRBV19 and TRBJ2-1; 8 bases match TRBD2. CDR1 and CDR2 from the germline V gene are LNHDA and SQIVND (reference sequence). Trimming removed 10 bases from V and 8 bases from J; junction bases left unmatched: 4. CDR3 size: 11 residues. CDR3 sequence reads: CATLAGHEQFF. The CDR3 DNA sequence: TGTGCCACCTTAGCGGGACATGAGCAGTTCTTC.

The CDR3 is CASSQGLPVFGAYEQYF. The CDR3 region has the DNA TGTGCCAGCAGCCAGGGGCTACCGGTCTTCGGGGCCTACGAGCAGTACTTC. The chain has TRBV7-8 and TRBJ2-7; weak D call: TRBD1 (6 bases). V was trimmed by 5 bases and J by 2 bases, leaving 22 bases between them. This CDR3 is 17 amino acids long. The germline V gene encodes CDR1 SGHVS and CDR2 FQNEAQ.

This clonotype was picked up many times. The chain has TRBV7-9 and TRBJ2-7; tentatively, D is TRBD1 or TRBD2 (5 bases each). The V gene's germline CDR1 is SEHNR and CDR2 FQNEAQ (reference sequence). The length of the CDR3 is 15 residues. Trimming cost V 1 base and J 3 bases, with 13 bases left between them. Here the CDR3 reads CASSLVGDRDYEQYF. The CDR3 nucleotides are TGTGCCAGCAGCTTAGTAGGGGACCGCGACTACGAGCAGTACTTC.

There are many counts of this clonotype. In DNA, the CDR3 is TGTGCCAGCAGCTTTTTAGGACAGGGTTTCTACGAGCAGTACTTC. Its protein is CASSFLGQGFYEQYF. The V call is TRBV7-6, the J call TRBJ2-7, with TRBD1 identical over 8 bases. This CDR3 comprises 15 residues. The V segment lost 3 bases and the J segment 3 bases; nucleotides outside the gene matches: 7. Germline loops: CDR1 SGHVS, CDR2 FNYEAQ.

The chain joins TRBV4-3 to TRBJ2-5, with D perhaps matching TRBD2 (6 bases). Germline V gene lookup returns CDR1 LGHNA and CDR2 YSLEER. V was cut by 2 bases and J by 4 bases, with 17 bases left in between. The CDR3 consists of 16 residues. The CDR3 sequence: CASSQFWREGAETQYF. For the CDR3, the DNA is TGCGCCAGCAGCCAATTTTGGCGGGAAGGAGCAGAGACCCAGTACTTC.